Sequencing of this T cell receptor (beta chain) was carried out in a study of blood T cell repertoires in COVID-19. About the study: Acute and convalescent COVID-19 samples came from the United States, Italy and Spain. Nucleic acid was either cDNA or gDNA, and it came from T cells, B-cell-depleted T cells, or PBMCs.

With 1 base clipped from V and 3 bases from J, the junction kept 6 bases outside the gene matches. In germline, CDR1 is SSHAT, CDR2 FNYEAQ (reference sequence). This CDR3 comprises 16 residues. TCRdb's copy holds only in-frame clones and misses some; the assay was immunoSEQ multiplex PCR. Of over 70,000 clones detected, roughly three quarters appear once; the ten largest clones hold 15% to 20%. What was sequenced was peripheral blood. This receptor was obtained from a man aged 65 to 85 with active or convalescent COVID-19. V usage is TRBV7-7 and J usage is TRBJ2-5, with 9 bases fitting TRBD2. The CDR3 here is CASSLGLLAGEETQYF. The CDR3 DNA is TGTGCCAGCAGCTTAGGACTACTAGCGGGTGAAGAGACCCAGTACTTC.